The next 12 T cell receptor beta chains were all read from a single sample in a study of T cell responses to AZD1222 COVID-19 vaccine. Here immunoSEQ multiplex PCR was the method, and the copy in TCRdb shows in-frame clones only, minus some. The table includes 95,000 to 150,000 clones, less than 90% detected once. Sequenced material: peripheral blood, taken on day 0 of AZD1222 vaccination. The receptors were sampled from an adult in good health.

The chain couples TRBV6-2 or TRBV6-3 to TRBJ1-2, with D maybe TRBD1 (5 bases). Germline V gene sequence: CDR1 MNHEY, CDR2 SVGEGT. The CDR3 has 13 amino acids. V was shortened by 2 bases and J by 4 bases, with 8 bases between the two germline ends. CDR3: CASSYGGFYGYTF. The DNA for the CDR3 is TGTGCCAGCAGTTACGGGGGATTCTATGGCTACACCTTC.

The rearrangement joins TRBV5-4 to TRBJ2-7; possible D gene TRBD2, 6 bases. The CDR3 is made up of 14 amino acids. The V end lost 4 bases, the J end lost 5 bases, and 16 bases lay between the germline ends. CDR1 is SGHNT and CDR2 is YYREEE in the germline V gene (reference sequence). In DNA, the CDR3 is TGTGCCAGCAGCCCGGGGGATAATGTACACGAGCAGTACTTC. Its translation is CASSPGDNVHEQYF.

The chain uses TRBV27 and TRBJ1-2; the match to TRBD1 covers 7 bases. With 0 bases clipped from V and 1 base from J, the junction kept 5 bases outside the gene matches. There are 16 residues in the CDR3. Germline assignment: CDR1 MNHEY and CDR2 SMNVEV (reference sequence). The CDR3 nucleotides are TGTGCCAGCAGTTTATCGGGGGACAGCCTTAACTATGGCTACACCTTC. This sequence encodes CASSLSGDSLNYGYTF.

The chain has TRBV6-5 and TRBJ1-2; 7 bases fit TRBD1. The CDR3 has 13 residues. Germline V gene sequence: CDR1 MNHEY, CDR2 SVGAGI. V lost 6 bases to trimming and J lost 4 bases; unmatched junction nucleotides: 5. The CDR3 is CASRNAGGYGYTF. The CDR3 region has the DNA TGTGCCAGCAGAAACGCAGGGGGCTATGGCTACACCTTC.

The rearrangement joins TRBV6-5 to TRBJ2-7; D is undetermined. The CDR3 sequence is 14 residues long. The V gene's germline CDR1 is MNHEY and CDR2 SVGAGI. Trimming left V 7 bases short and J 0 bases short, with 13 bases between. CDR3 sequence (DNA): TGTGCCAGCACCGGCCTCGAGGCCTCCTACGAGCAGTACTTC. Its translation is CASTGLEASYEQYF.

The genes are TRBV19 and TRBJ1-5, with D perhaps TRBD1 (5 bases). CDR1 is LNHDA, CDR2 SQIVND, per germline (reference sequence). The CDR3 contains 16 residues. Trimming removed 9 bases from V and 5 bases from J, with 23 bases in between. CDR3 sequence reads: CARSRQFGVPDQPQHF. CDR3 in DNA: TGTGCCAGATCGAGACAGTTCGGAGTTCCTGATCAGCCCCAGCATTTT.

V usage is TRBV24-1 and J usage is TRBJ1-4; 7 nucleotides line up with TRBD1. With 3 bases clipped from V and 7 bases from J, the junction kept 13 bases outside the gene matches. The CDR3 has 17 residues. The germline gives CDR1 KGHDR, CDR2 SFDVKD. This chain's CDR3 is CATSDRGDSRNLEKLFF. CDR3 DNA: TGTGCCACCAGTGATCGGGGGGACAGTCGCAACCTTGAAAAACTGTTTTTT.

The gene calls are TRBV27 and TRBJ1-4, with D unclear. Germline assignment: CDR1 MNHEY and CDR2 SMNVEV (reference sequence). Deletions cut 6 bases from V and 8 bases from J, with 16 bases between. CDR3 length: 14 residues. The CDR3 reads CASRSGRSREKLFF. CDR3 sequence (DNA): TGTGCCAGCAGGTCCGGGAGAAGTAGGGAAAAACTGTTTTTT.

V and J are TRBV19 and TRBJ1-2; D may be TRBD1 (5 bases). The germline gives CDR1 LNHDA, CDR2 SQIVND (reference sequence). CDR3 length: 12 amino acids. V was pared by 5 bases and J by 5 bases, with 9 bases between. This CDR3 reads CASSGTGYGYTF. As DNA, the CDR3 is TGTGCCAGTAGTGGAACAGGTTATGGCTACACCTTC.

This clone occurred a few times. The chain has TRBV9 and TRBJ1-3; D is ambiguous. CDR3 length equals 16 residues. Trimming stripped 0 bases from V and 2 bases from J, with 12 bases between. CDR1 and CDR2 (germline): SGDLS, YYNGEE. Written as DNA, the CDR3 is TGTGCCAGCAGCGTAGGGCTGCCTGGGGCTGGAAACACCATATATTTT. Translating gives CASSVGLPGAGNTIYF.

In its sample, this clone was seen a few times. The chain is built from TRBV11-2 and TRBJ2-7; D is possibly TRBD2 (5 bases). Trimming pared 8 bases from V and 5 bases from J, leaving 16 bases between. CDR1 SGHAT and CDR2 FQNNGV come from the germline V gene. This CDR3 comprises 13 residues. As DNA, the CDR3 is TGTGCCAGCGCGAACGGGGTAAGAGACGAGCAGTACTTC. Translated, it gives CASANGVRDEQYF.

This chain uses TRBV5-6 with TRBJ1-6, with D unresolved. Germline V gives CDR1 SGHDT, CDR2 YYEEEE. The V end was cut by 2 bases, the J end by 5 bases, with 11 bases between. The CDR3 contains 15 residues. CDR3 sequence: CASSFTALNNSPLHF. The CDR3 DNA reads as TGTGCCAGCAGCTTTACAGCCTTGAATAATTCACCCCTCCACTTT.